Listed here are 22 T cell receptor beta chains from one sample, sequenced in a study of OX40 agonist ivuxolimab in advanced cancers. Assay: immunoSEQ multiplex PCR; the TCRdb copy retains only in-frame clones and omits some. The data show tens of thousands of clones, with around 81% seen just once and 4.4% held by the top ten. The sample consisted of CD4+ or CD8+ T cells sorted from blood, taken in a trial of the OX40 agonist ivuxolimab. All receptors come from an adult with an advanced solid tumor such as melanoma, head and neck, liver or kidney cancer.

The DNA of the CDR3 is TGTGCCGGTAGCGCGGTGAACACTGAAGCTTTCTTT. Amino acids: CAGSAVNTEAFF. The chain carries TRBV6-1 and TRBJ1-1; D ambiguous. The CDR3 is 12 amino acids. V lost 11 bases to trimming and J lost 0 bases, with 10 bases between them. Germline V gene lookup returns CDR1 MNHNS and CDR2 SASEGT.

J is TRBJ2-2 and V is TRBV5-1, with no clear D. V shed 0 bases and J shed 0 bases, with 6 bases lying between them. Per the germline V gene, CDR1 is SGHRS and CDR2 is YFSETQ. The CDR3 is made up of 15 amino acids. CDR3 in DNA: TGCGCCAGCAGCTTGGGGCTCGCGAACACCGGGGAGCTGTTTTTT. This sequence encodes CASSLGLANTGELFF.

The rearrangement joins TRBV9 to TRBJ2-1; a possible D gene is TRBD2 (6 bases). The germline V gene has CDR1 SGDLS and CDR2 YYNGEE. The CDR3 has 16 residues. Trimming took off 0 bases at V and 2 bases at J, with 12 bases between the two ends. CDR3 nucleotides: TGTGCCAGCAGCGTAGGGGGAGCGGGCCCCTACAATGAGCAGTTCTTC. This codes for CASSVGGAGPYNEQFF. Together with reference TRBV9 and TRBJ2-1, the CDR3 gives the full variable domain: DSGVTQTPKHLITATGQRVTLRCSPRSGDLSVYWYQQSLDQGLQFLIQYYNGEERAKGNILERFSAQQFPDLHSELNLSSLELGDSALYFCASSVGGAGPYNEQFFGPGTRLTVL.

Comment on this clone: The junction departs from the called germline gene at one end, perhaps through a read error. The V and J genes are TRBV7-7 and TRBJ2-2; D gene unclear. The CDR3 has 15 residues. Germline V lookup: CDR1 SSHAT, CDR2 FNYEAQ (reference sequence). CDR3 bases: TGTGCTAGCAGCTTAGTCGGCGGGAACACCGGGGAGCTGTTTTTT. Its protein is CASSLVGGNTGELFF.

This chain uses TRBV5-8 with TRBJ2-7; D is possibly TRBD2 (6 bases). V shed 4 bases and J shed 6 bases, with 14 bases lying between them. Germline CDR1 is SGHTS and CDR2 is YDEGEE. The CDR3 extends over 13 amino acids. The CDR3 is CASSRLGVSEQYF. Written as DNA, the CDR3 is TGTGCCAGCAGCCGACTAGGGGTAAGCGAGCAGTACTTC.

The chain links TRBV1 to TRBJ1-1. TRBV1 is described as a pseudogene. The CDR3 runs 18 residues. CDR3 loop: CTSSPDRGASHGNTEAFF. CDR3 DNA: TGCACCAGCAGCCCTGACCGGGGCGCGTCTCACGGGAACACTGAAGCTTTCTTT.

This CDR3 reads CASSWTYTDTQYF. In DNA, the CDR3 is TGTGCCAGCAGCTGGACTTACACAGATACGCAGTATTTT. This chain links TRBV5-4 with TRBJ2-3; TRBD2 might be the D (5 bases). CDR3 length: 13 amino acids. Germline loops: CDR1 SGHNT, CDR2 YYREEE (reference sequence). V lost 3 bases and J lost 2, with 7 bases in between.

J is TRBJ1-2 and V is TRBV6-1; the D gene is possibly TRBD1 (6 bases). The V gene's germline CDR1 is MNHNS and CDR2 SASEGT. The CDR3 has 12 amino acids. Between the trimmed V and J ends, which lost 8 bases and 4 bases, there was a span of 11 bases. The CDR3 bases are TGTGCCAGCGCTGACAGGATCTATGGCTACACCTTC. Translating it yields CASADRIYGYTF.

This clone appeared a few times. The chain employs TRBV9 and TRBJ2-3; 8 positions match TRBD2. CDR3 length: 18 amino acids. Looked up from germline, CDR1 is SGDLS and CDR2 is YYNGEE. The J segment lost 2 bases and the V segment lost 3 bases, leaving 14 bases of the junction unmatched. This CDR3 reads CASSAGRVGGGLTDTQYF. CDR3 DNA sequence: TGTGCCAGCAGCGCTGGGAGAGTCGGCGGGGGGCTCACAGATACGCAGTATTTT.

This clone was recorded only once. The chain couples TRBV5-6 to TRBJ1-2, with 8 bases identical to TRBD1. CDR3 length equals 13 residues. V dropped 0 bases and J dropped 8; count of bases not matched to a gene: 3. The germline gives CDR1 SGHDT, CDR2 YYEEEE. CDR3 sequence reads: CASSLAGGGGYTF. Here the CDR3 DNA reads TGTGCCAGCAGCTTGGCAGGGGGCGGAGGCTACACCTTC.

The chain couples TRBV2 to TRBJ1-5; the match to TRBD1 covers 9 bases. With V trimmed by 7 bases and J by 3 bases, 13 bases remained unmatched. Looked up from germline, CDR1 is SNHLY and CDR2 is FYNNEI. This CDR3 is built from 17 residues. The DNA for the CDR3 is TGTGCCAGCACCACGAATTCCGGGACAGGGAACAATCAGCCCCAGCATTTT. This gives the protein CASTTNSGTGNNQPQHF.

This rearrangement joins TRBV5-1 to TRBJ1-1; TRBD1 is a possible D gene (5 bases). The CDR3 has 15 residues. Per the germline V gene, CDR1 is SGHRS and CDR2 is YFSETQ. V gave up 6 bases and J gave up 1 base, with 16 bases separating them. The CDR3 DNA reads TGCGCCAGCACAGGGACGCCGGCCGGGAACACTGAAGCTTTCTTT. Its protein is CASTGTPAGNTEAFF.

This clone was picked up one time. The V and J genes are TRBV2 and TRBJ2-1; D unresolved. V was cut by 10 bases and J by 9 bases, with 16 bases left in between. The length of the CDR3 is 12 residues. The germline V gene encodes CDR1 SNHLY and CDR2 FYNNEI. CDR3 DNA sequence: TGTGCCAACCTGACTCCCGCACGTGAGCAGTTCTTC. Its translation is CANLTPAREQFF.

A single count supports this clone. The J gene is TRBJ1-5, the V gene TRBV18; no clear D. The germline V and J ends were trimmed by 3 bases and 4 bases, with 7 bases remaining between them. The CDR3 has 13 amino acids. The germline CDR1 and CDR2 sequences are KGHSH and LQKENI. Written as DNA, the CDR3 is TGTGCCAGCTCACCCTCTGATAATCAGCCCCAGCATTTT. Residues: CASSPSDNQPQHF.

The sample holds a few counts of this clone. This chain connects TRBV18 to TRBJ1-3; TRBD1 might be the D (5 bases). This CDR3 spans 16 amino acids. Between the trimmed V and J ends, which lost 5 bases and 0 bases, there was a span of 14 bases. The germline V gene has CDR1 KGHSH and CDR2 LQKENI. DNA for the CDR3: TGTGCCAGCTCAGCTGGGACTGCTGGCTCTGGAAACACCATATATTTT. Translating gives CASSAGTAGSGNTIYF.

The rearrangement links TRBV6-1 to TRBJ1-3; D is unresolved. This CDR3 comprises 17 residues. In germline, CDR1 is MNHNS, CDR2 SASEGT. V was shortened by 1 base and J by 0 bases, with 13 bases between the two germline ends. CDR3 region: CASSEGWVGPSGNTIYF. CDR3 DNA sequence: TGTGCCAGCAGTGAAGGGTGGGTAGGGCCCTCTGGAAACACCATATATTTT.

This CDR3 is CASSLSEKETQYF. CDR3 nucleotide sequence: TGTGCCAGCAGCTTATCCGAGAAGGAGACCCAGTACTTC. This chain uses TRBV11-3 with TRBJ2-5; D gene unclear. V was cut by 2 bases and J by 5 bases, with 9 bases left in between. Germline-derived CDR1 and CDR2 are SGHNT and YENEEA. The CDR3 has 13 residues. The variable domain in full, completed from reference TRBV11-3 and TRBJ2-5, reads EAGVVQSPRYKIIEKKQPVAFWCNPISGHNTLYWYLQNLGQGPELLIRYENEEAVDDSQLPKDRFSAERLKGVDSTLKIQPAELGDSAVYLCASSLSEKETQYFGPGTRLLVL.

This sequence joins TRBV5-1 and TRBJ2-7; D is uncertain. The CDR3 sequence is 14 residues long. Germline V gives CDR1 SGHRS, CDR2 YFSETQ. The V end was cut by 0 bases, the J end by 4 bases, with 11 bases between. This CDR3 reads CASSLGWVRYEQYF. The CDR3 DNA follows: TGCGCCAGCAGCTTGGGATGGGTGCGTTACGAGCAGTACTTC.

V and J are TRBV7-9 and TRBJ2-5, with 7 bases identical to TRBD2. V gave up 3 bases and J gave up 5 bases; unmatched junction bases: 3. Per the germline V gene, CDR1 is SEHNR and CDR2 is FQNEAQ (reference sequence). The CDR3 contains 13 residues. The CDR3, as DNA: TGTGCCAGCAGCTTGAACGGGGGGGAGACCCAGTACTTC. Amino acid sequence: CASSLNGGETQYF.

The chain links TRBV18 to TRBJ2-1, with D tentatively TRBD2 (6 bases). The CDR3 loop spans 15 amino acids. Trimming pared 3 bases from V and 2 bases from J, leaving 11 bases between. Germline values: CDR1 KGHSH, CDR2 LQKENI. The CDR3 DNA sequence: TGTGCCAGCTCACCGAACGGGGGAGCCTACAATGAGCAGTTCTTC. Protein sequence: CASSPNGGAYNEQFF.

The chain combines TRBV6-5 with TRBJ1-5; TRBD1 might be the D (5 bases). The V gene lost 6 bases and the J gene lost 4 bases, with 13 bases spanning the gap. The V gene's germline CDR1 is MNHEY and CDR2 SVGAGI. CDR3 length: 14 residues. The CDR3 coding sequence is TGTGCCAGCAGGCTAGACGACAGTAATCAGCCCCAGCATTTT. The encoded protein is CASRLDDSNQPQHF.

V usage is TRBV28 and J usage is TRBJ2-7; TRBD2 agrees at 12 bases. The CDR3 spans 15 residues. Germline V gene lookup returns CDR1 MDHEN and CDR2 SYDVKM. The trim removed 10 bases at V and 0 bases at J, leaving 7 bases unmatched. The CDR3 sequence: CATSTSGGFSYEQYF. CDR3 sequence (DNA): TGTGCCACTTCCACTAGCGGGGGGTTCTCCTACGAGCAGTACTTC. Variable domain in full (rest from reference TRBV28 and TRBJ2-7): DVKVTQSSRYLVKRTGEKVFLECVQDMDHENMFWYRQDPGLGLRLIYFSYDVKMKEKGDIPEGYSVSREKKERFSLILESASTNQTSMYLCATSTSGGFSYEQYFGPGTRLTVT.